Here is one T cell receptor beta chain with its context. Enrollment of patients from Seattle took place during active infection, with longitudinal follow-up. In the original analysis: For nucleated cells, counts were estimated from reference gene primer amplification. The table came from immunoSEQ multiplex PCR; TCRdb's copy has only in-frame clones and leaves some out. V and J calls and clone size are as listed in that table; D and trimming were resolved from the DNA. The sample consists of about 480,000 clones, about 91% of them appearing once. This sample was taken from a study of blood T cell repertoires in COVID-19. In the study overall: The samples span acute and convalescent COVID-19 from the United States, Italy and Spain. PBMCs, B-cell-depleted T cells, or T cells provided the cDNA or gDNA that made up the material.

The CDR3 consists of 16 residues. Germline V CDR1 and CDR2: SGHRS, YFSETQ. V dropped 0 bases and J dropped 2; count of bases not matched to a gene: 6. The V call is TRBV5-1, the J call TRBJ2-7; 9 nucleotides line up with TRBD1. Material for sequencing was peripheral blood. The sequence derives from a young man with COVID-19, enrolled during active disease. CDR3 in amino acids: CASSLAAGTGPYEQYF. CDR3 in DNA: TGCGCCAGCAGCTTGGCCGCGGGGACAGGGCCCTACGAGCAGTACTTC.